This TCR beta chain was identified in a study of metastatic and nonmetastatic thyroid tumors. Looking at the study overall: A comparison of repertoires was made across blood and tumor or nodule tissue from malignant and benign thyroid patients.

All patients reached thyroid surgery having received no treatment beforehand. In the original workflow: Across clinicopathological groups, CDR3 differences served as the basis for building a distant-metastasis classifier for papillary thyroid cancer. TCRdb re-called the PCR reads with MiXCR. In this record, the V and J calls reflect TCRdb's handling and not the investigators' own analysis. In the table there are about 33,000 clones, over 15% of which are singletons. Study-wide results and limits: For both blood and tumor, malignant thyroid tumors reportedly showed significantly higher TCR beta diversity than benign nodules did.

This CDR3 region has 15 residues. CDR1 MNHEY and CDR2 SMNVEV come from the germline V gene (reference sequence). The trim removed 3 bases at V and 8 bases at J, leaving 12 bases unmatched. The table lists this clone with a few counts. The antigen is not known. The sequenced sample was blood. This receptor was taken from a male donor with papillary thyroid cancer or a benign thyroid nodule (not recorded which). Some clones in this sample may be carry-over from other donors' samples. V usage is TRBV27 and J usage is TRBJ1-2; 7 bases are shared with TRBD1. This CDR3 reads CASSFGPGDSLGYTF. CDR3 bases: TGTGCCAGCAGTTTCGGTCCCGGGGACAGCCTGGGCTACACCTTC.